One and the same sample provided the 24 T cell receptor beta chains below, sequenced in a study of PD-1 blockade in classical Hodgkin lymphoma. Data came from immunoSEQ multiplex PCR; TCRdb stores just in-frame clones and leaves some out. The sample shows tens of thousands of clones, roughly 80% of them seen only once. Relapses following autologous stem cell transplantation were seen in all patients, with brentuximab vedotin exposure varying. The sample was peripheral blood mononuclear cells (PBMCs), taken before the second cycle of nivolumab. These receptors all come from a human donor with classical Hodgkin lymphoma.

The chain employs TRBV6-5 and TRBJ1-2, with D possibly TRBD1 on 5 matching bases. The CDR3 extends over 14 amino acids. Germline V gives CDR1 MNHEY, CDR2 SVGAGI. With 0 bases removed from V and 6 bases from J, the gap between germline ends came to 11 bases. The CDR3 nucleotides read TGTGCCAGCAGTTACTCTGACAGCCTCAATGGCTACACCTTC. It encodes CASSYSDSLNGYTF.

The chain links TRBV11-2 to TRBJ2-7; 8 nucleotides align to TRBD2. Germline values: CDR1 SGHAT, CDR2 FQNNGV. There are 13 residues in the CDR3. The V and J ends lost 5 bases and 2 bases, in that order; junction bases with no gene match: 2. CDR3 sequence: CASSNGRAYEQYF. Here the CDR3 DNA reads TGTGCCAGCAGCAACGGGAGGGCCTACGAGCAGTACTTC.

This clone was seen once. This chain uses TRBV9 with TRBJ2-7; no clear D. The CDR3 totals 12 residues. Germline CDR1 SGDLS, CDR2 YYNGEE. The ends were cut back, 4 bases at V and 0 bases at J, with 5 bases in the middle. The CDR3 DNA follows: TGTGCCAGCAGCCCCAACTCCTACGAGCAGTACTTC. It encodes CASSPNSYEQYF.

V usage is TRBV6-1 and J usage is TRBJ1-2; D remains ambiguous. Germline loops: CDR1 MNHNS, CDR2 SASEGT. V was cut by 1 base and J by 1 base, with 7 bases left in between. CDR3 size: 14 residues. Here the CDR3 reads CASSEGGHNYGYTF. CDR3 bases: TGTGCCAGCAGTGAAGGAGGGCATAACTATGGCTACACCTTC.

This clone was detected once. The chain has TRBV6-5 and TRBJ1-6, with D hard to call. Looked up from germline, CDR1 is MNHEY and CDR2 is SVGAGI. Deletions cut 2 bases from V and 10 bases from J, with 12 bases between. CDR3 length: 14 amino acids. For the CDR3, the DNA is TGTGCCAGCAGTTACAGGGTAGCGGGGTCACCCCTCCACTTT. Residues: CASSYRVAGSPLHF.

The chain links TRBV19 to TRBJ1-5; D not resolved. The germline CDR1 and CDR2 sequences are LNHDA and SQIVND (reference sequence). V was clipped by 0 bases and J by 6 bases, with 6 bases between them. This CDR3 is built from 13 residues. CDR3 amino acids: CASSIEGVQPQHF. CDR3 DNA sequence: TGTGCCAGTAGTATAGAAGGCGTTCAGCCCCAGCATTTT.

The chain carries TRBV6-4 and TRBJ2-5; weak D call: TRBD2 (6 bases). The V end lost 0 bases, the J end lost 5 bases, and 10 bases lay between the germline ends. Germline values: CDR1 MRHNA, CDR2 SNTAGT. The CDR3 contains 14 residues. The CDR3 reads CASSDSPGGETQYF. DNA for the CDR3: TGTGCCAGCAGTGACTCACCTGGGGGGGAGACCCAGTACTTC.

This clone was recorded once. The V gene is TRBV5-8, the J gene TRBJ1-5; D perhaps matches TRBD1 (5 bases). V was trimmed by 1 base and J by 0 bases, leaving 5 bases between them. The CDR3 loop spans 14 amino acids. Germline V gene sequence: CDR1 SGHTS, CDR2 YDEGEE. The CDR3 region has the DNA TGTGCCAGCAGCTTGAGGGGTAGCAATCAGCCCCAGCATTTT. Its protein is CASSLRGSNQPQHF.

The genes are TRBV6-1 and TRBJ2-3, with a tentative D call TRBD1 (6 bases). Germline assignment: CDR1 MNHNS and CDR2 SASEGT. This CDR3 is 14 amino acids long. V was pared by 3 bases and J by 3 bases, with 10 bases between. Here the CDR3 DNA reads TGTGCCAGCAGTGACAGGGGCCCAACAGATACGCAGTATTTT. It specifies CASSDRGPTDTQYF.

The gene calls are TRBV7-9 and TRBJ2-7; D might be TRBD1 or TRBD2, each matching 5 bases. CDR1 and CDR2 (germline): SEHNR, FQNEAQ (reference sequence). V gave up 5 bases and J gave up 5 bases, with 19 bases separating them. This CDR3 has 15 amino acids. CDR3 nucleotide sequence: TGTGCCAGCAGCCATACCGTGACAGCTAGCCACGAGCAGTACTTC. Translated, it gives CASSHTVTASHEQYF.

The chain carries TRBV10-3 and TRBJ1-1, with a possible D match to TRBD1 (6 bases). This CDR3 region has 14 residues. Germline CDR1 ENHRY, CDR2 SYGVKD. The V end was cut by 10 bases, the J end by 1 base, with 16 bases between. The CDR3 DNA follows: TGTGCCACCGCCAGGGGTCCTCCGAACACTGAAGCTTTCTTT. Its translation: CATARGPPNTEAFF.

This clone was found a few times. The chain carries TRBV7-3 and TRBJ1-2; TRBD1 is a possible D gene (6 bases). The V and J ends lost 5 bases and 1 base respectively, with 14 bases between them. This CDR3 is 15 amino acids long. CDR1 is SGHTA and CDR2 is FQGTGA in the germline V gene. In DNA form, the CDR3 reads TGTGCCAGCAGCCCACGGGGAGGGGGTAACTATGGCTACACCTTC. Protein: CASSPRGGGNYGYTF.

The gene calls are TRBV19 and TRBJ1-5; D gene ambiguous. CDR3 size: 14 residues. Trimming shortened V by 5 bases and J by 2 bases, and 10 bases separated the two germline ends. Germline CDR1 and CDR2: LNHDA and SQIVND (reference sequence). CDR3 sequence (DNA): TGTGCCAGTAGTTCCATAAGTGGCAATCAGCCCCAGCATTTT. It codes for CASSSISGNQPQHF.

The chain uses TRBV29-1 and TRBJ2-7, with D possibly being TRBD2 (6 bases). V gave up 6 bases and J gave up 3 bases, with 15 bases separating them. The CDR3 extends over 13 amino acids. Germline V lookup: CDR1 SQVTM, CDR2 ANQGSEA. As DNA, the CDR3 is TGCAGCGTCGGCTATGGGCGGGACTACGAGCAGTACTTC. It specifies CSVGYGRDYEQYF.

This chain joins TRBV5-5 and TRBJ1-1; maybe TRBD1 (6 bases). The CDR3 extends over 18 amino acids. Trimming removed 3 bases from V and 2 bases from J, with 23 bases in between. The germline CDR1 and CDR2 sequences are SGHKS and YYEKEE (reference sequence). In nucleotides, the CDR3 is TGTGCCAGCAGCTGGATCATACAGGGACCCTCGGATAACACTGAAGCTTTCTTT. Encoded protein: CASSWIIQGPSDNTEAFF.

This chain uses TRBV7-9 with TRBJ2-3; 8 positions match TRBD1. CDR3 length equals 15 residues. Germline V gene data show CDR1 as SEHNR and CDR2 as FQNEAQ (reference sequence). V lost 3 bases, J lost 2 bases, and 4 bases stayed unmatched. CDR3 residues: CASSLGDRHTDTQYF. The CDR3 region has the DNA TGTGCCAGCAGCTTGGGGGACAGGCACACAGATACGCAGTATTTT.

This chain uses TRBV10-3 with TRBJ2-3, with 13 positions matching TRBD2. The V segment lost 10 bases and the J segment 1 base; nucleotides outside the gene matches: 14. This CDR3 comprises 18 residues. Germline V gene sequence: CDR1 ENHRY, CDR2 SYGVKD. The CDR3 is CATVEWTSGRDGTDTQYF. The CDR3 region has the DNA TGTGCCACCGTTGAATGGACTAGCGGGAGAGACGGCACAGATACGCAGTATTTT.

This rearrangement joins TRBV7-8 to TRBJ2-5; D remains ambiguous. Looked up from germline, CDR1 is SGHVS and CDR2 is FQNEAQ. The V end was cut by 2 bases, the J end by 3 bases, with 4 bases between. There are 12 residues in the CDR3. The CDR3 loop reads CASSLPKETQYF. The CDR3 DNA reads TGTGCCAGCAGCTTACCTAAAGAGACCCAGTACTTC.

With regard to this clone: A far larger clone lies a single base away; this is likely a read error. The V call is TRBV5-3, the J call TRBJ2-1, with a weak D call TRBD2 (5 bases). TRBV5-3 is annotated as an ORF whose role is uncertain. This CDR3 contains 13 residues. The CDR3 protein is CASSLEGSDEQFF. The CDR3, as DNA: TGTGCCAGCAGCTTAGAGGGTAGCGATGAGCAGTTCTTC.

The chain links TRBV25-1 to TRBJ1-3; no firm D call. The CDR3 loop spans 12 amino acids. CDR1 is MGHDK, CDR2 SYGVNS, per germline. Trimming pared 3 bases from V and 10 bases from J, leaving 10 bases between. CDR3 coding DNA: TGTGCCAGCAGTGACGGCATAATTACCATATATTTT. This translates into CASSDGIITIYF.

V usage is TRBV27 and J usage is TRBJ1-2; D gene ambiguous. The germline V gene encodes CDR1 MNHEY and CDR2 SMNVEV (reference sequence). V lost 10 bases to trimming and J lost 7 bases, with 13 bases between them. This CDR3 is 11 amino acids long. CDR3 sequence: CATSSGSGYTF. CDR3 nucleotide sequence: TGTGCCACCTCTTCCGGGTCTGGCTACACCTTC.

The rearrangement links TRBV27 to TRBJ2-7; tentatively, D is TRBD1 (6 bases). CDR1 and CDR2 (germline): MNHEY, SMNVEV (reference sequence). Trimming took 3 bases from V and 5 from J, leaving 11 bases between them. This CDR3 has 13 residues. The CDR3, as DNA: TGTGCCAGCAGTTTGGGGGCCTTGAACGAGCAGTACTTC. Its protein product is CASSLGALNEQYF.

This chain uses TRBV27 with TRBJ1-1; the D is unclear. CDR1 and CDR2 from the germline V gene are MNHEY and SMNVEV (reference sequence). V gave up 6 bases and J gave up 1 base, with 9 bases separating them. The CDR3 covers 13 residues. The CDR3 region is CASRITTNTEAFF. CDR3 in DNA: TGTGCCAGCAGGATTACAACGAACACTGAAGCTTTCTTT.

This chain links TRBV19 with TRBJ2-1, with TRBD2 matching 13 bases. CDR1 is LNHDA, CDR2 SQIVND, per germline (reference sequence). The CDR3 is 17 residues long. The J segment lost 0 bases and the V segment lost 1 base, leaving 0 bases of the junction unmatched. This CDR3 is CASSIGTSGSSYNEQFF. CDR3 in DNA: TGTGCCAGTAGTATAGGGACTAGCGGGAGCTCCTACAATGAGCAGTTCTTC.